The sequence of this T cell receptor beta chain was determined in a study of Ad26.COV2.S vaccination and SARS-CoV-2 variants. This clone was detected a few times. As to treatment: some 20 received Ad26.COV2.S at low or high dose, single or two shots; several received placebo; per-sample allocation not given. Samples were taken on day 63 after the first vaccine or placebo injection. Data came from immunoSEQ multiplex PCR; TCRdb stores just in-frame clones and leaves some out. The sample records fewer than 300,000 clones, 87% being singletons. The material was peripheral blood, obtained in a trial of Ad26.COV2.S vaccine versus placebo. The TCR originated in a person aged 18-65 years who received the Ad26.COV2.S COVID-19 vaccine or a placebo.

Here the CDR3 reads CASSFGDFLDTQYF. For the CDR3, the DNA is TGCGCCAGCAGCTTCGGGGACTTCTTGGATACGCAGTATTTT. This sequence joins TRBV5-1 and TRBJ2-3, with D possibly being TRBD2 (6 bases). Trimming left V 2 bases short and J 6 bases short, with 13 bases between. The CDR3 covers 14 residues. Germline V CDR1 and CDR2: SGHRS, YFSETQ.